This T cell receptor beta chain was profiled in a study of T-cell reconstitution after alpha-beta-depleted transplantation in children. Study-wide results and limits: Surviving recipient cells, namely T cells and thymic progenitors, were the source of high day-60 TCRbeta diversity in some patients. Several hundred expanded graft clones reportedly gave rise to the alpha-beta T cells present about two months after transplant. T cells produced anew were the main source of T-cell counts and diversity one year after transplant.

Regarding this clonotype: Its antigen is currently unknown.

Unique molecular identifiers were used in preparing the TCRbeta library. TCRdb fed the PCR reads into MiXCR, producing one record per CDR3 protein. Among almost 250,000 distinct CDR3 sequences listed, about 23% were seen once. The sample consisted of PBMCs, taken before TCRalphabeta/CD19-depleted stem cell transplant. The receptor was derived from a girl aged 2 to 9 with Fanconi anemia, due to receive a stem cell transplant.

CDR3 bases: TGTGCCACCTCTTCTGGTATTCCCATCACAGATACGCAGTATTTT. Translation gives CATSSGIPITDTQYF. The chain combines TRBV12-3 or TRBV12-4 with TRBJ2-3; D uncertain. The V end lost 10 bases, the J end lost 2 bases, and 19 bases lay between the germline ends. There are 15 residues in the CDR3.